The T cell receptor beta chain under discussion was sequenced for a study of cytomegalovirus exposure and HLA in healthy donors. General study findings and limits: There were 150 to 200 TCR beta chains listed as cytomegalovirus-associated.

The CDR3 consists of 16 residues. Losses at the gene ends were 3 bases for V and 2 bases for J; bases not matched to a gene: 6. Germline CDR1 and CDR2: SEHNR and FQNEAQ (reference sequence). Clones were sequenced by immunoSEQ multiplex PCR, and TCRdb holds only the in-frame ones, with some missing. There are roughly 48,000 clones in the sample; around 94% occur only once, and 7.8% lies in the top ten. On this clone itself: Its antigen is still unknown.

This rearrangement joins TRBV7-9 to TRBJ2-2; 7 bases line up with TRBD2. The origin of this receptor is a young woman in good health and CMV-seropositive. The sequencing sample was made of PBMCs. In nucleotides, the CDR3 is TGTGCCAGCAGCTTGCAGGCTAGCGGCAACACCGGGGAGCTGTTTTTT. Amino acid sequence: CASSLQASGNTGELFF. The entire variable domain, with the rest obtained from reference TRBV7-9 and TRBJ2-2, is as follows: DTGVSQNPRHKITKRGQNVTFRCDPISEHNRLYWYRQTLGQGPEFLTYFQNEAQLEKSRLLSDRFSAERPKGSFSTLEIQRTEQGDSAMYLCASSLQASGNTGELFFGEGSRLTVL.